The 6 T cell receptor beta chains listed next were all sequenced from one sample in a study of blood T cells in healthy people across ages. Sample-barcoded 5' priming and a J-beta primer mix drove a second PCR of roughly 6 to 12 cycles. TCRdb itself ran the 5' RACE reads through MiXCR, one entry per CDR3 protein. The sample includes about 1.4 million distinct CDR3 sequences, 55% to 75% seen only once; the top ten take roughly 6.3%. Sequencing was done on a sample of blood. All receptors derive from a man aged 18 to 29 in good health.

V and J are TRBV20-1 and TRBJ2-7, with TRBD1 identical over 9 bases. Per germline, CDR1 DFQATT and CDR2 SNEGSKA (reference sequence). CDR3 length: 14 amino acids. V lost 0 bases to trimming and J lost 5 bases; unmatched junction nucleotides: 5. The CDR3 reads CSAREIGQGNEQYF. The CDR3, as DNA: TGCAGTGCTAGAGAAATAGGACAGGGGAACGAGCAGTACTTC.

The sample holds one count of this clonotype. V is TRBV18 and J is TRBJ2-1, with a possible D match to TRBD2 (5 bases). CDR3 length: 16 residues. Deletions cut 2 bases from V and 8 bases from J, with 19 bases between. Germline V gene data show CDR1 as KGHSH and CDR2 as LQKENI. The CDR3 loop is CASSPGPGLQPDEQFF. As DNA, the CDR3 is TGTGCCAGCTCACCAGGACCTGGACTGCAACCCGATGAGCAGTTCTTC.

Only a few counts were recorded for this clonotype. The rearrangement links TRBV10-3 to TRBJ2-7; D is perhaps TRBD2 (5 bases). Between the trimmed V and J ends, which lost 10 bases and 7 bases, there was a span of 20 bases. The germline gives CDR1 ENHRY, CDR2 SYGVKD. CDR3 size: 13 residues. CDR3: CATKGVSMGEQYF. CDR3 coding DNA: TGTGCCACCAAGGGAGTCTCCATGGGGGAGCAGTACTTC.

This rearrangement joins TRBV24-1 to TRBJ2-3, with a possible D match to TRBD2 (5 bases). V was cut by 5 bases and J by 1 base, with 12 bases left in between. The germline V gene encodes CDR1 KGHDR and CDR2 SFDVKD. The length of the CDR3 is 15 residues. CDR3 in DNA: TGTGCCACCAGTGGGGGAGTAAACCGCACAGATACGCAGTATTTT. It translates to CATSGGVNRTDTQYF.

V usage is TRBV25-1 and J usage is TRBJ2-1, with 7 bases fitting TRBD1. The CDR3 runs to 15 residues. J was trimmed by 0 bases and V by 6 bases; bases with no gene match: 5. CDR1 and CDR2 from the germline V gene are MGHDK and SYGVNS. CDR3 region: CASRETGHSYNEQFF. The CDR3 DNA reads TGTGCCAGCAGAGAGACAGGGCACTCCTACAATGAGCAGTTCTTC.

The chain joins TRBV7-6 to TRBJ2-2, with 11 bases aligning to TRBD2. V gave up 5 bases and J gave up 5 bases; unmatched junction bases: 13. CDR3 length equals 18 residues. Germline CDR1 SGHVS, CDR2 FNYEAQ. The CDR3 is CASSQTVAGGPRTGELFF. The CDR3 DNA sequence: TGTGCCAGCAGCCAGACTGTAGCGGGAGGGCCTCGGACCGGGGAGCTGTTTTTT.